These 11 T cell receptor beta chains originate from one sample sequenced in a study of control samples from healthy donors and cancer patients. Repertoires were generated with immunoSEQ multiplex PCR, while TCRdb's copy carries only in-frame clones and drops some. This sample yields 130,000 to 150,000 clones, of which around 90% are seen a single time; roughly 12% belongs to the top ten. The sequenced material came from blood. These receptors were obtained from a young man in good health.

V usage is TRBV28 and J usage is TRBJ1-4; 11 bases agree with TRBD1. Per germline, CDR1 MDHEN and CDR2 SYDVKM. V lost 5 bases and J lost 8; bases outside the gene matches: 13. The length of the CDR3 is 17 residues. The CDR3 is CASSSGQGAWGWEKLFF. The CDR3 bases are TGTGCCAGCAGTAGCGGACAGGGGGCATGGGGTTGGGAAAAACTGTTTTTT.

CDR3 protein: CASSPRQGNSLGDGYTF. DNA for the CDR3: TGTGCCAGCTCACCCCGACAGGGCAATTCTCTGGGAGATGGCTACACCTTC. This rearrangement joins TRBV18 to TRBJ1-2, with 7 bases matching TRBD1. V was clipped by 3 bases and J by 6 bases; unmatched bases: 16. The germline CDR1 and CDR2 sequences are KGHSH and LQKENI. CDR3 length: 17 residues.

The J gene is TRBJ1-2, the V gene TRBV28; TRBD1 matches 7 bases. The CDR3 spans 13 residues. In germline, CDR1 is MDHEN, CDR2 SYDVKM. V lost 6 bases to trimming and J lost 4 bases; unmatched junction nucleotides: 5. DNA for the CDR3: TGTGCCAGCAGCAAGACAGGGACCTATGGCTACACCTTC. Residues: CASSKTGTYGYTF.

J is TRBJ2-1 and V is TRBV6-4; possibly TRBD2 for D (5 bases). This CDR3 has 14 residues. CDR1 and CDR2 from the germline V gene are MRHNA and SNTAGT. The V gene lost 8 bases and the J gene lost 5 bases, with 16 bases spanning the gap. In nucleotides, the CDR3 is TGTGCCAGCTCCGCCTTCGGGGAAAACAATGAGCAGTTCTTC. Amino acids: CASSAFGENNEQFF.

V gene TRBV18 combines with J gene TRBJ1-2; tentative D call: TRBD1 (5 bases). V lost 0 bases, J lost 3 bases, and 8 bases lay in between. The CDR3 contains 14 residues. Germline V gene lookup returns CDR1 KGHSH and CDR2 LQKENI. CDR3 residues: CASSPPLGDYGYTF. The DNA of the CDR3 is TGTGCCAGCTCACCACCTTTGGGGGACTATGGCTACACCTTC.

The chain couples TRBV9 to TRBJ1-1; no reliable D call. The germline gives CDR1 SGDLS, CDR2 YYNGEE. This CDR3 is built from 13 residues. Trimming removed 0 bases from V and 10 bases from J, with 13 bases in between. The CDR3 spells CASSVGMAGRAFF. CDR3 sequence (DNA): TGTGCCAGCAGCGTAGGGATGGCGGGGAGAGCTTTCTTT.

The chain has TRBV30 and TRBJ1-4; no firm D call. The CDR3 has 15 amino acids. V dropped 2 bases and J dropped 0 bases, with 10 bases sitting between them. Germline V lookup: CDR1 GTSNPN, CDR2 SVGIG (reference sequence). The DNA for the CDR3 is TGTGCCTGGAGTAGAGGAACTACAACTAATGAAAAACTGTTTTTT. Amino acids: CAWSRGTTTNEKLFF.

The chain carries TRBV7-9 and TRBJ1-2, with D uncertain. The germline V gene has CDR1 SEHNR and CDR2 FQNEAQ (reference sequence). V gave up 5 bases and J gave up 6 bases, with 10 bases separating them. This CDR3 region has 12 residues. The DNA of the CDR3 is TGTGCCAGCAGCGTAACACAGAATGGCTACACCTTC. This sequence encodes CASSVTQNGYTF.

The gene calls are TRBV19 and TRBJ2-5; tentatively, D is TRBD1 or TRBD2 (5 bases each). V dropped 5 bases and J dropped 4 bases, with 17 bases sitting between them. The CDR3 covers 15 residues. The germline V gene has CDR1 LNHDA and CDR2 SQIVND (reference sequence). The chain's CDR3 is CASSPLLGTVETQYF. The CDR3 DNA is TGTGCCAGTAGTCCTTTGCTGGGGACCGTAGAGACCCAGTACTTC.

V and J are TRBV27 and TRBJ1-2; possible D gene TRBD1, 5 bases. The CDR3 extends over 14 amino acids. Germline loops: CDR1 MNHEY, CDR2 SMNVEV (reference sequence). V lost 5 bases, J lost 1 base, and 11 bases lay in between. The CDR3 bases are TGTGCCAGCAGTCACCGGGGCAGTAACTATGGCTACACCTTC. It translates to CASSHRGSNYGYTF.

A few counts support this clone. CDR3 amino acids: CASSHRGSGNQPQHF. CDR3 coding DNA: TGTGCCAGCAGCCACAGGGGTTCGGGCAATCAGCCCCAGCATTTT. This sequence joins TRBV3-1 (or the pseudogene TRBV3-2) and TRBJ1-5, with D possibly matching TRBD1 (6 bases). Germline CDR1 and CDR2: LGHDT and YNNKEL (reference sequence). The CDR3 is 15 amino acids. Trimming removed 3 bases from V and 2 bases from J, with 11 bases in between.